This T cell receptor (beta chain) was captured by sequencing in a study of T cells in Graves' hyperthyroidism and ophthalmopathy. General observations from the study: Ophthalmopathy was separated from stable hyperthyroidism by a 13 V-J model.

Lactation, pregnancy, other autoimmune disease or uncontrolled infection led to exclusion of patients. Diagnosing involved the use of clinical symptoms, serum thyroxine and TRAb, thyroid ultrasound and orbital computed tomography. In its sample, this clonotype was seen a few times. Its antigen is currently unknown. Amplified TCR beta CDR3 regions derived from RNA transcripts. The TCR CDR3 first-round RT-PCR relied on the HTBI primer set. MiXCR was run by TCRdb on the multiplex PCR reads, yielding one entry per CDR3 protein. The profile shows approximately 490,000 distinct CDR3 sequences, approximately 23% of them singletons. Trimming took 2 bases from V and 7 from J; bases not matched to a gene: 12. This CDR3 is built from 17 residues. Germline V gene sequence: CDR1 MNHEY, CDR2 SMNVEV (reference sequence).

This chain joins TRBV27 and TRBJ2-2; 8 nucleotides line up with TRBD2. The TCR was taken from a woman aged 65 to 85 with Graves' ophthalmopathy. The sequenced sample consisted of blood. The CDR3 spells CASSLGVAGGPFGELFF. The DNA of the CDR3 is TGTGCCAGCAGTTTAGGGGTGGCGGGAGGTCCTTTCGGGGAGCTGTTTTTT.